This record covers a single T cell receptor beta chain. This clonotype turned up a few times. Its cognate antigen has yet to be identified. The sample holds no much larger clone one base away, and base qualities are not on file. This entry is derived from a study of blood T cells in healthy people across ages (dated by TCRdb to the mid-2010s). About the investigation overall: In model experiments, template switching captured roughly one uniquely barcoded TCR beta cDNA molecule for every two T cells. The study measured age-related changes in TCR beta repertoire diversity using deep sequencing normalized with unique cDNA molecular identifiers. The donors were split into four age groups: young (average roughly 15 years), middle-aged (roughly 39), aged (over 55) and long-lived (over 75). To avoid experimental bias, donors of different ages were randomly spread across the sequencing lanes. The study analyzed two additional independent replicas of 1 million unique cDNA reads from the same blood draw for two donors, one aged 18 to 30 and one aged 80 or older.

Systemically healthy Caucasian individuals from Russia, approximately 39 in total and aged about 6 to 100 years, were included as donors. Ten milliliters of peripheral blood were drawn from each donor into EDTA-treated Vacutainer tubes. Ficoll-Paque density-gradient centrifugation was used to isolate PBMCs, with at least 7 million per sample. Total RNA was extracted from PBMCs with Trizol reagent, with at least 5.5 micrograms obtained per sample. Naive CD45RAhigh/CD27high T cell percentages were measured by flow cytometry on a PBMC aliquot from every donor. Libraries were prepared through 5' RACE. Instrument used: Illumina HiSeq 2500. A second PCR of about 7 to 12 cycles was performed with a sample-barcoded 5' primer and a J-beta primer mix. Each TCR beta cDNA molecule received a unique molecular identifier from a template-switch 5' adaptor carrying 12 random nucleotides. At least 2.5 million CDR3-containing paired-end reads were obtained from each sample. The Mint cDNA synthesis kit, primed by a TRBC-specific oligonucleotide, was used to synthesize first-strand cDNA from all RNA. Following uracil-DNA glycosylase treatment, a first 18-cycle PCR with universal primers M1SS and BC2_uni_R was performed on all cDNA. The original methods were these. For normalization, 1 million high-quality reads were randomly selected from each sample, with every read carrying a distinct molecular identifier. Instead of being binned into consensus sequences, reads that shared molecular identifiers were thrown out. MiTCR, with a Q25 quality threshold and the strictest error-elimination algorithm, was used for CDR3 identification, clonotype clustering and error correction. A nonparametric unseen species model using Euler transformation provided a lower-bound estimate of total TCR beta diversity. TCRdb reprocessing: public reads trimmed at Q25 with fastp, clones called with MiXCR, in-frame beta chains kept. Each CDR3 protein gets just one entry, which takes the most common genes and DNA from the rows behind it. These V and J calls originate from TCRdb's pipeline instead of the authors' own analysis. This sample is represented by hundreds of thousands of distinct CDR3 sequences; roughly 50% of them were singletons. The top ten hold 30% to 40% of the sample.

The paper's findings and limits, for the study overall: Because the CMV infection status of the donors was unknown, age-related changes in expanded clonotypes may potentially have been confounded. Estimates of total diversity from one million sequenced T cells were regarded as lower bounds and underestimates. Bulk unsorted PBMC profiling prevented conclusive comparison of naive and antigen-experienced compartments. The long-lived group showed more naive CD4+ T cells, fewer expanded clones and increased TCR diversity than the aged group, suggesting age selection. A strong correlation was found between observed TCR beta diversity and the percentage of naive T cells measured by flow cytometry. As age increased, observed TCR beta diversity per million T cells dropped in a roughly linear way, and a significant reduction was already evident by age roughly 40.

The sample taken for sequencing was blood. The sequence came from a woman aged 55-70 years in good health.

The CDR3 protein: CSAVRGLTTDTQYF. The nucleotides read TGCAGTGCAGTGAGGGGACTGACCACAGATACGCAGTATTTT. The receptor chain draws on TRBV20-1 and TRBJ2-3; the best D guess is TRBD2, with 6 bases matching. V is shortened by 6 bases, J by 2 bases, and the region joining them spans 15 bases. Looking up the germline V gene (reference sequence) yields CDR1 DFQATT and CDR2 SNEGSKA. The CDR3, cysteine through phenylalanine, is 14 amino acids long. Only the CDR3 region is kept as DNA, spanning 42 bases read in frame from base 1.